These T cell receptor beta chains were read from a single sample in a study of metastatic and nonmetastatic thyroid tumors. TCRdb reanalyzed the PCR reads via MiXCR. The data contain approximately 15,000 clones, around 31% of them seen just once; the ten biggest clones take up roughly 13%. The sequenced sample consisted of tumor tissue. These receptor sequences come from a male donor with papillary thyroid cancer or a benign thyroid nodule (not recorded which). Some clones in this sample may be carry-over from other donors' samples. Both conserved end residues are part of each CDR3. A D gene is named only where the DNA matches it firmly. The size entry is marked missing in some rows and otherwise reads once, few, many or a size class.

cdr3_aa: CSARDGIGGRPYEQYF; cdr3_nt: TGCAGTGCTAGAGACGGGATAGGGGGGAGACCCTACGAGCAGTACTTC; clone_size: once; cdr3_length: 16; j_call: TRBJ2-7; v_call: TRBV20-1; d_call: .
cdr3_aa: CASSFGSSYNEQFF; cdr3_nt: TGCGCCAGCAGCTTCGGAAGCTCCTACAATGAGCAGTTCTTC; clone_size: .; cdr3_length: 14; j_call: TRBJ2-1; v_call: TRBV5-1; d_call: .
cdr3_aa: CSARDLRGYSNSPLHF; cdr3_nt: TGCAGTGCTAGAGATCTAAGGGGTTATAGTAATTCACCCCTCCACTTT; clone_size: .; cdr3_length: 16; j_call: TRBJ1-6; v_call: TRBV20-1; d_call: .
cdr3_aa: CASSYQDPRTYEQYF; cdr3_nt: TGTGCCAGCAGCTACCAGGACCCACGAACCTACGAGCAGTACTTC; clone_size: .; cdr3_length: 15; j_call: TRBJ2-7; v_call: TRBV7-2; d_call: .
cdr3_aa: CASRILGGVNQPQKF; cdr3_nt: TGTGCCAGTCGTATACTGGGAGGGGTAAATCAGCCCCAGAAGTTT; clone_size: .; cdr3_length: 15; j_call: TRBJ1-5; v_call: TRBV19; d_call: .
cdr3_aa: CSKPDISDEQYF; cdr3_nt: TGCAGTAAACCGGACATTAGCGACGAGCAGTACTTC; clone_size: .; cdr3_length: 12; j_call: TRBJ2-7; v_call: TRBV20-1; d_call: .
cdr3_aa: CASSLGMIPSTDTQYF; cdr3_nt: TGTGCCAGTAGTCTAGGTATGATCCCTAGCACAGATACGCAGTATTTT; clone_size: medium-sized; cdr3_length: 16; j_call: TRBJ2-3; v_call: TRBV19; d_call: .
cdr3_aa: CASKCESNREGFF; cdr3_nt: TGTGCCAGCAAATGTGAGAGTAATCGAGAGGGGTTCTTC; clone_size: .; cdr3_length: 13; j_call: TRBJ2-1; v_call: TRBV2; d_call: .
cdr3_aa: CASSEAPGPLYEQYF; cdr3_nt: TGTGCCAGCAGTGAAGCCCCGGGACCTCTCTACGAGCAGTACTTC; clone_size: .; cdr3_length: 15; j_call: TRBJ2-7; v_call: TRBV2; d_call: .
cdr3_aa: CASSYLGQGKENEQFF; cdr3_nt: TGTGCCAGCAGTTACTTAGGGCAGGGGAAGGAGAATGAGCAGTTCTTC; clone_size: few; cdr3_length: 16; j_call: TRBJ2-1; v_call: TRBV6-5; d_call: .
cdr3_aa: CASSSGQGYHNEKLFF; cdr3_nt: TGCGCCAGCAGCTCGGGACAGGGTTACCATAATGAAAAACTGTTTTTT; clone_size: .; cdr3_length: 16; j_call: TRBJ1-4; v_call: TRBV5-1; d_call: TRBD1
cdr3_aa: CAPQTGTGFNSPLHF; cdr3_nt: TGTGCCCCCCAAACCGGGACAGGGTTCAATTCACCCCTCCACTTT; clone_size: few; cdr3_length: 15; j_call: TRBJ1-6; v_call: TRBV15; d_call: TRBD1
cdr3_aa: CASSWGGTGTTDTQYF; cdr3_nt: TGTGCCAGTAGTTGGGGGGGGACAGGGACCACAGATACGCAGTATTTT; clone_size: .; cdr3_length: 16; j_call: TRBJ2-3; v_call: TRBV19; d_call: TRBD1
cdr3_aa: CASGRRGGMDEQFF; cdr3_nt: TGTGCCAGCGGCCGTAGAGGGGGCATGGATGAGCAGTTCTTC; clone_size: .; cdr3_length: 14; j_call: TRBJ2-1; v_call: TRBV11-3; d_call: TRBD1
cdr3_aa: CASSLDYADEAFF; cdr3_nt: TGTGCCAGCAGCTTAGATTATGCGGATGAAGCTTTCTTT; clone_size: many; cdr3_length: 13; j_call: TRBJ1-1; v_call: TRBV7-9; d_call: .
cdr3_aa: CASSSARDSQSYEQYF; cdr3_nt: TGTGCCAGCAGCTCGGCCCGGGACAGCCAGTCCTACGAGCAGTACTTC; clone_size: large; cdr3_length: 16; j_call: TRBJ2-7; v_call: TRBV7-6; d_call: TRBD1
cdr3_aa: CASSSGDFNTGELFF; cdr3_nt: TGTGCCAGCAGTTCCGGGGACTTTAACACCGGGGAGCTGTTTTTT; clone_size: few; cdr3_length: 15; j_call: TRBJ2-2; v_call: TRBV12-3/TRBV12-4; d_call: .
cdr3_aa: CASSYLDLRNPSSYNEQFF; cdr3_nt: TGTGCCAGCAGTTACTTGGACCTCAGGAACCCGAGCTCCTACAATGAGCAGTTCTTC; clone_size: .; cdr3_length: 19; j_call: TRBJ2-1; v_call: TRBV6-2/TRBV6-3; d_call: .
cdr3_aa: CASSLRGSDQPQHF; cdr3_nt: TGTGCCAGCAGCTTACGGGGGTCCGATCAGCCCCAGCATTTT; clone_size: .; cdr3_length: 14; j_call: TRBJ1-5; v_call: TRBV7-2; d_call: .
cdr3_aa: CASSSTGLTEAFF; cdr3_nt: TGTGCCAGCAGCTCCACAGGGCTTACTGAAGCTTTCTTT; clone_size: .; cdr3_length: 13; j_call: TRBJ1-1; v_call: TRBV7-3; d_call: .
cdr3_aa: CSVVQPSSNEQFF; cdr3_nt: TGCAGCGTTGTCCAACCTAGCAGCAATGAGCAGTTCTTC; clone_size: many; cdr3_length: 13; j_call: TRBJ2-1; v_call: TRBV29-1; d_call: .
cdr3_aa: CASSEPSSGQETQYF; cdr3_nt: TGTGCCAGCAGTGAACCATCTAGCGGCCAAGAGACCCAGTACTTC; clone_size: many; cdr3_length: 15; j_call: TRBJ2-5; v_call: TRBV25-1; d_call: TRBD2
cdr3_aa: CASSSSGQGAYEQYF; cdr3_nt: TGTGCCAGCAGTTCCTCGGGACAGGGGGCCTACGAGCAGTACTTC; clone_size: few; cdr3_length: 15; j_call: TRBJ2-7; v_call: TRBV6-2/TRBV6-3; d_call: TRBD1
cdr3_aa: CSARDPGTGRQTEAFF; cdr3_nt: TGCAGTGCTAGAGATCCGGGAACAGGGCGCCAGACTGAAGCTTTCTTT; clone_size: .; cdr3_length: 16; j_call: TRBJ1-1; v_call: TRBV20-1; d_call: .
cdr3_aa: CASKQARGGLKNTGELFF; cdr3_nt: TGTGCCAGTAAGCAAGCCCGGGGGGGGCTCAAGAACACCGGGGAGCTGTTTTTT; clone_size: medium-sized; cdr3_length: 18; j_call: TRBJ2-2; v_call: TRBV19; d_call: TRBD2
cdr3_aa: CASEGTGTRYEQYF; cdr3_nt: TGTGCCAGCGAAGGGACAGGGACTCGGTACGAGCAGTACTTC; clone_size: .; cdr3_length: 14; j_call: TRBJ2-7; v_call: TRBV6-1; d_call: TRBD1
cdr3_aa: CSARDGQETEAFF; cdr3_nt: TGCAGTGCTAGAGACGGTCAGGAGACTGAAGCTTTCTTT; clone_size: .; cdr3_length: 13; j_call: TRBJ1-1; v_call: TRBV20-1; d_call: .
cdr3_aa: CSARPGLALHEQYF; cdr3_nt: TGCAGTGCTCGACCGGGACTAGCGCTACACGAGCAGTACTTC; clone_size: medium-sized; cdr3_length: 14; j_call: TRBJ2-7; v_call: TRBV20-1; d_call: TRBD2
cdr3_aa: CASSSTNTGELFF; cdr3_nt: TGCGCCAGCAGCAGTACGAACACCGGGGAGCTGTTTTTT; clone_size: .; cdr3_length: 13; j_call: TRBJ2-2; v_call: TRBV5-1; d_call: .
cdr3_aa: CAWRRGWDEQFF; cdr3_nt: TGTGCCTGGAGGAGGGGGTGGGATGAGCAGTTCTTC; clone_size: many; cdr3_length: 12; j_call: TRBJ2-1; v_call: TRBV30; d_call: .
cdr3_aa: CAISDDGEQYF; cdr3_nt: TGTGCCATCAGTGACGACGGGGAGCAGTACTTC; clone_size: .; cdr3_length: 11; j_call: TRBJ2-7; v_call: TRBV10-3; d_call: .
cdr3_aa: CASSVSTGGDEKLFF; cdr3_nt: TGTGCCAGCAGCGTATCGACAGGGGGCGATGAAAAACTGTTTTTT; clone_size: many; cdr3_length: 15; j_call: TRBJ1-4; v_call: TRBV7-9; d_call: TRBD1